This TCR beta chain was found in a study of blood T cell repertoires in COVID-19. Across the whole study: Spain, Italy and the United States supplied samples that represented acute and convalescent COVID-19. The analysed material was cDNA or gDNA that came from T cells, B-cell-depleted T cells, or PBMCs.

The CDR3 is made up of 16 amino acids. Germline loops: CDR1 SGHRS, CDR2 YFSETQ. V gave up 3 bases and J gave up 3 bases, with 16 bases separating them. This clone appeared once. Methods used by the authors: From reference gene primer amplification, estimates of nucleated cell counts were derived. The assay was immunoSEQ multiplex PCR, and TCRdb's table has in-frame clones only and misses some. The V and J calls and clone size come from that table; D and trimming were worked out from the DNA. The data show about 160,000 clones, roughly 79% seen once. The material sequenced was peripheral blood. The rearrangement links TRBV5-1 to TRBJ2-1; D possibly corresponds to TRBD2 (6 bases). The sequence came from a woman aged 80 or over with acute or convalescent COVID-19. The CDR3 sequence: CASSSQVAAGYNEQFF. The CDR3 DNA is TGCGCCAGCAGCTCCCAGGTAGCGGCCGGCTACAATGAGCAGTTCTTC.